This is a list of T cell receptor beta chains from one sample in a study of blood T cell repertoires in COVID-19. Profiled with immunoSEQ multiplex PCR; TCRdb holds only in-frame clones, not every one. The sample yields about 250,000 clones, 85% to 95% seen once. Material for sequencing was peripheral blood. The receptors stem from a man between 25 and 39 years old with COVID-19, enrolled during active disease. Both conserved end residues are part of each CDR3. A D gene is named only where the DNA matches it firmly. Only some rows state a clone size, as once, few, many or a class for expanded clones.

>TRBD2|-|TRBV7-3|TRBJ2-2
TGTGCCAGCAGCTTAATGCGGGGGGGCACCGGGGAGCTGTTTTTT
CASSLMRGGTGELFF
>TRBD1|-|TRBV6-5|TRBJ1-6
TGTGCCAGCAGCGCCCAGGACAGGGATAATTCACCCCTCCACTTT
CASSAQDRDNSPLHF
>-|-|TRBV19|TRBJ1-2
TGTGCCAGTAGTATTGGTTCGACAGTGTATGGCTACACCTTC
CASSIGSTVYGYTF
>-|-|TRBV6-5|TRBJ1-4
TGTGCCAGCAGTTACTCGCGAGAAAATGAAAAACTGTTTTTT
CASSYSRENEKLFF
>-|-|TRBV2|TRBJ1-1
TGTGCCAGCAGTTCCAGGGGCGCCACTGAAGCTTTCTTT
CASSSRGATEAFF
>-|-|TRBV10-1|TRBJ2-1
TGCGCCAGCAGTGGGGTGGCGGGCAGCAGCTCCTACAATGAGCAGTTCTTC
CASSGVAGSSSYNEQFF
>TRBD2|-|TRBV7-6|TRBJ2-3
TGTGCCAGCAGCTTAGCGGCGGGGGAGAGGTCAGATACGCAGTATTTT
CASSLAAGERSDTQYF
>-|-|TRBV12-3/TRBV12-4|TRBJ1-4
TGTGCCAGCAGCATCGGGGAGGATGAAAAACTGTTTTTT
CASSIGEDEKLFF
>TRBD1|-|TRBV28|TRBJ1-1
TGTGCCAGCAGCTCCTTACAGGGGGTTGAAGCTTTCTTT
CASSSLQGVEAFF
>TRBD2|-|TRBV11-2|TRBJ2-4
TGTGCCAGCAGCTCAATAGCGGGGTCTACAGGAAACATTCAGTACTTC
CASSSIAGSTGNIQYF
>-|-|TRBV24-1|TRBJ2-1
TGTGCCACCAGTGATTTAGGGGGGGCTGGGGATGAGCAGTTCTTC
CATSDLGGAGDEQFF
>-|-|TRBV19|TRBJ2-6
TGTGCCAGTCGGTGGGACAGGGCCAACGTCCTGACTTTC
CASRWDRANVLTF
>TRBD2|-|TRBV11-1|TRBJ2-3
TGTGCCAGCAGCCCCGGACTAGCGGGGGGAGGTACGCAGTATTTT
CASSPGLAGGGTQYF
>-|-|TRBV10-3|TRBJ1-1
TGTGCCATCAGTGAGGGCCTTGGAGCTTTCTTT
CAISEGLGAFF
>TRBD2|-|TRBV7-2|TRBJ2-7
TGTGCCAGCAGCTTAGTTGCTAGCGGGGGGGCTGCATCCTACGAGCAGTACTTC
CASSLVASGGAASYEQYF
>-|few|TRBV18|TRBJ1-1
TGTGCCAGCTCCCAGGAACACCCGAACACTGAAGCTTTCTTT
CASSQEHPNTEAFF
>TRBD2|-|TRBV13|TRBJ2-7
TGTGCCAGCAGCCGCAGGGGAGCGGGGGGGCCGTCTCGAGAGCAGTACTTC
CASSRRGAGGPSREQYF
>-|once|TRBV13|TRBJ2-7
TGTGCCAGCAGCTTATATGTGAGCTCCTACGAGCAGTACTTC
CASSLYVSSYEQYF
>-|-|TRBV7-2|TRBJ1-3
TGTGCCAGCAGCCGCACTCTCCTGGTTGACACCATATATTTT
CASSRTLLVDTIYF
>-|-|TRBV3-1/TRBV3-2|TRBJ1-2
TGTGCCAGCAGCCATCTTGCATTCAGGGCCTATGGCTACACCTTC
CASSHLAFRAYGYTF
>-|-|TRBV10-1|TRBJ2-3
TGCGCCAGCAGGGGGAGCCTCAGCACAGATACGCAGTATTTT
CASRGSLSTDTQYF
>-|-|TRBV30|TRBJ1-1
TGTGCCTGGATAAGAGGGGGGGCAGGGAATACTGAAGCTTTCTTT
CAWIRGGAGNTEAFF
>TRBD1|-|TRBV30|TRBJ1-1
TGTGCCTGGAGGCCTCCGGGACAGGGGGCGTCAGCTTTCTTT
CAWRPPGQGASAFF
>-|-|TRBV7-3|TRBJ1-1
TGTGCCAGCAGAGCCGGGACACACACTGAAGCTTTCTTT
CASRAGTHTEAFF
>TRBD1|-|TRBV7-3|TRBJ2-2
TGTGCCAGCAGAACTCAGGGGGACACCGGGGAGCTGTTTTTT
CASRTQGDTGELFF
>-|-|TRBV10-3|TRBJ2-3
TGTGCCATCAGTGATATGCGGGCAGTTAGCACAGATACGCAGTATTTT
CAISDMRAVSTDTQYF
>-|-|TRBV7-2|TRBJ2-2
TGTGCCAGCAGCTTAGTGCGTGGGGCCTACGTCTCGAGAGAGCTGTTTTTT
CASSLVRGAYVSRELFF
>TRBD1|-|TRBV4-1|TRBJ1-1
TGCGCCAGCAGCCGGGGGCAGGGGGCGTTGAACACTGAAGCTTTCTTT
CASSRGQGALNTEAFF
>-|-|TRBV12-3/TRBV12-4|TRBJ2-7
TGTGCCAGCAGTTTAGAGGAGGCCTACGAGCAGTACTTC
CASSLEEAYEQYF